The sequence of this T cell receptor beta chain was determined in a study of early T cells in non-severe SARS-CoV-2 infection. Attachment of unique molecular identifiers to individual cDNA molecules was performed. TCRdb re-analysed the 5' RACE reads in MiXCR, keeping a single row per CDR3 protein. The table shows about 110,000 distinct CDR3 sequences, with 9.5% to 13% occurring only once. At least ten counts were recorded for this clonotype. The antigen remains undetermined. V was clipped by 7 bases and J by 7 bases; unmatched bases: 4. Germline loops: CDR1 SNHLY, CDR2 FYNNEI. This CDR3 has 13 residues. Study-level findings and limits: VDJdb-based annotation leaned toward anti-spike CD8 responses and missed private and CD4 specificities.

The chain combines TRBV2 with TRBJ1-4, with TRBD1 identical over 9 bases. The sequenced sample was whole blood. The sequence derives from an adult who was a healthcare worker with PCR-confirmed SARS-CoV-2 infection or an uninfected control (not recorded which). CDR3 bases: TGTGCCAGCAATGGACAGGGGAGTGAAAAACTGTTTTTT. Translation: CASNGQGSEKLFF.